Listed below are T cell receptor beta chains from one sample, sequenced in a study of human T cells and chemical hapten exposure. One entry per CDR3 protein, called by TCRdb with MiXCR from the RACE reads. The sample holds some 180,000 distinct CDR3 sequences; under 25% are singletons and the top ten take about 6.7%. The specimen comprised whole blood, sampled in connection with sensitization to the hapten diphenylcyclopropenone (DPC). These receptors came from a woman in her fifties or sixties with alopecia areata. Some clones in this sample may be carry-over from other donors' samples. Each CDR3 is given with its conserved first and last residue. Each record gives: J gene, D gene, clone size, V gene, CDR3 protein, CDR3 DNA. D genes are given only for firm matches. The size field is filled for only some rows; it gives once, few, many or a size class.

j_call: TRBJ1-5; d_call: .; clone_size: few; v_call: TRBV12-3/TRBV12-4; cdr3_aa: CASSLGNSNQPQHF; cdr3_nt: TGTGCCAGCAGTTTGGGGAATAGCAATCAGCCCCAGCATTTT
j_call: TRBJ2-1; d_call: TRBD2; clone_size: few; v_call: TRBV6-5; cdr3_aa: CASSRSGRADNEQFF; cdr3_nt: TGTGCCAGCAGTCGTAGCGGGAGGGCGGATAATGAGCAGTTCTTC
j_call: TRBJ2-7; d_call: TRBD2; clone_size: .; v_call: TRBV7-8; cdr3_aa: CASSLSLGLAGLVPYEQYF; cdr3_nt: TGTGCCAGCAGCCTATCCCTTGGACTAGCGGGATTGGTACCCTACGAGCAGTACTTC
j_call: TRBJ2-3; d_call: .; clone_size: .; v_call: TRBV29-1; cdr3_aa: CSVDFSLGVTTSTDTQYF; cdr3_nt: TGCAGCGTTGACTTTTCCCTGGGAGTAACCACTAGCACAGATACGCAGTATTTT
j_call: TRBJ2-5; d_call: TRBD2; clone_size: .; v_call: TRBV10-3; cdr3_aa: CAISESTSGKETQYF; cdr3_nt: TGTGCCATCAGTGAGTCGACTAGCGGGAAAGAGACCCAGTACTTC
j_call: TRBJ1-6; d_call: .; clone_size: few; v_call: TRBV10-2; cdr3_aa: CASSDRKRDSPLHF; cdr3_nt: TGCGCCAGCAGTGATCGGAAAAGGGATTCACCCCTCCACTTT
j_call: TRBJ1-1; d_call: .; clone_size: .; v_call: TRBV5-1; cdr3_aa: CASSLGRYRLLNTEAFF; cdr3_nt: TGCGCCAGCAGCTTAGGGCGGTACAGACTCCTGAACACTGAAGCTTTCTTT
j_call: TRBJ2-1; d_call: TRBD2; clone_size: few; v_call: TRBV24-1; cdr3_aa: CATSDLAGGSYNEQFF; cdr3_nt: TGTGCCACCAGTGATTTAGCGGGAGGGTCCTACAATGAGCAGTTCTTC
j_call: TRBJ1-1; d_call: .; clone_size: few; v_call: TRBV9; cdr3_aa: CASSVEDLNTEAFF; cdr3_nt: TGTGCCAGCAGCGTAGAGGATCTGAACACTGAAGCTTTCTTT
j_call: TRBJ1-1; d_call: .; clone_size: few; v_call: TRBV9; cdr3_aa: CASSVFDRATEAFF; cdr3_nt: TGTGCCAGCAGCGTATTCGATCGGGCGACTGAAGCTTTCTTT
j_call: TRBJ1-1; d_call: .; clone_size: many; v_call: TRBV20-1; cdr3_aa: CSARGFTEAFF; cdr3_nt: TGCAGTGCTAGGGGGTTCACTGAAGCTTTCTTT
j_call: TRBJ2-3; d_call: .; clone_size: few; v_call: TRBV29-1; cdr3_aa: CSVGTTTDTQYF; cdr3_nt: TGCAGCGTCGGGACAACCACAGATACGCAGTATTTT
j_call: TRBJ2-1; d_call: .; clone_size: .; v_call: TRBV4-1; cdr3_aa: CASSQETPRDEQFF; cdr3_nt: TGCGCCAGCAGCCAAGAAACCCCTCGGGATGAGCAGTTCTTC
j_call: TRBJ2-1; d_call: TRBD2; clone_size: few; v_call: TRBV20-1; cdr3_aa: CSAAQTSGRDNEQFF; cdr3_nt: TGCAGTGCTGCCCAGACTAGCGGGAGGGACAATGAGCAGTTCTTC
j_call: TRBJ1-6; d_call: .; clone_size: .; v_call: TRBV15; cdr3_aa: CATSRDGTTGSPLHF; cdr3_nt: TGTGCCACCAGCAGAGACGGGACAACGGGTTCACCCCTCCACTTT
j_call: TRBJ1-5; d_call: .; clone_size: few; v_call: TRBV20-1; cdr3_aa: CSARDPDSNQPQHF; cdr3_nt: TGCAGTGCTAGAGACCCGGACAGCAATCAGCCCCAGCATTTT
j_call: TRBJ2-2; d_call: .; clone_size: few; v_call: TRBV5-1; cdr3_aa: CASSFRGPTGELFF; cdr3_nt: TGCGCCAGCAGCTTTCGTGGGCCAACCGGGGAGCTGTTTTTT
j_call: TRBJ1-1; d_call: .; clone_size: .; v_call: TRBV29-1; cdr3_aa: CSTRPGSEAFF; cdr3_nt: TGCAGCACCAGACCAGGGTCTGAAGCTTTCTTT
j_call: TRBJ2-7; d_call: TRBD1; clone_size: many; v_call: TRBV7-9; cdr3_aa: CASSSGQSSSYEQYF; cdr3_nt: TGTGCCAGCAGCTCGGGACAGTCGAGCTCCTACGAGCAGTACTTC
j_call: TRBJ2-1; d_call: .; clone_size: .; v_call: TRBV20-1; cdr3_aa: CSARSNRAVYNEQFF; cdr3_nt: TGCAGTGCTAGATCCAACAGGGCGGTGTACAATGAGCAGTTCTTC
j_call: TRBJ2-1; d_call: TRBD2; clone_size: .; v_call: TRBV2; cdr3_aa: CASSEERAGYYNEQFF; cdr3_nt: TGTGCCAGCAGTGAAGAGCGAGCGGGGTACTACAATGAGCAGTTCTTC
j_call: TRBJ1-1; d_call: .; clone_size: .; v_call: TRBV10-3; cdr3_aa: CAIFPGQEAANAEAFF; cdr3_nt: TGTGCCATATTTCCCGGGCAGGAGGCCGCGAACGCTGAAGCTTTCTTT
j_call: TRBJ1-1; d_call: .; clone_size: few; v_call: TRBV10-2; cdr3_aa: CASSEGRTGNTEAFF; cdr3_nt: TGCGCCAGCAGTGAGGGGAGGACGGGAAACACTGAAGCTTTCTTT
j_call: TRBJ2-3; d_call: TRBD2; clone_size: .; v_call: TRBV18; cdr3_aa: CASSPPSGSRTDTQYF; cdr3_nt: TGTGCCAGCTCACCACCGAGCGGGAGCCGGACAGATACGCAGTATTTT
j_call: TRBJ1-6; d_call: .; clone_size: .; v_call: TRBV12-3/TRBV12-4; cdr3_aa: CASSLGGNISPLLF; cdr3_nt: TGTGCCAGCAGTTTGGGGGGGAACATTTCACCCCTCCTCTTT
j_call: TRBJ2-1; d_call: TRBD2; clone_size: .; v_call: TRBV29-1; cdr3_aa: CSVDGLAGDNEQFF; cdr3_nt: TGCAGCGTTGATGGACTAGCGGGAGACAATGAGCAGTTCTTC
j_call: TRBJ2-1; d_call: .; clone_size: .; v_call: TRBV5-1; cdr3_aa: CASSLPVGANNEQFF; cdr3_nt: TGCGCCAGCAGCCTCCCGGTGGGGGCGAACAATGAGCAGTTCTTC
j_call: TRBJ2-7; d_call: TRBD2; clone_size: few; v_call: TRBV20-1; cdr3_aa: CSAKRDLYEQYF; cdr3_nt: TGCAGTGCTAAGCGGGACCTCTACGAGCAGTACTTC
j_call: TRBJ1-1; d_call: .; clone_size: once; v_call: TRBV7-2; cdr3_aa: CASSRYSVLNTEAFF; cdr3_nt: TGTGCCAGCAGCCGCTATTCGGTGTTGAACACTGAAGCTTTCTTT
j_call: TRBJ2-6; d_call: .; clone_size: few; v_call: TRBV5-1; cdr3_aa: CASSLDESSGANVLTF; cdr3_nt: TGCGCCAGCAGCTTGGACGAAAGCTCTGGGGCCAACGTCCTGACTTTC
j_call: TRBJ2-7; d_call: TRBD1; clone_size: .; v_call: TRBV7-9; cdr3_aa: CASSKTGNNEQYF; cdr3_nt: TGTGCCAGCAGCAAGACAGGGAACAACGAGCAGTACTTC
j_call: TRBJ2-5; d_call: .; clone_size: once; v_call: TRBV29-1; cdr3_aa: CSVDLAQETQYF; cdr3_nt: TGCAGCGTTGATCTAGCGCAAGAGACCCAGTACTTC
j_call: TRBJ1-1; d_call: .; clone_size: few; v_call: TRBV20-1; cdr3_aa: CSARVGADATEAFF; cdr3_nt: TGCAGTGCTAGAGTAGGGGCTGATGCCACTGAAGCTTTCTTT
j_call: TRBJ2-1; d_call: TRBD2; clone_size: .; v_call: TRBV18; cdr3_aa: CASSPRIAGGPRDEQFF; cdr3_nt: TGTGCCAGCTCTCCCCGAATAGCGGGAGGGCCTCGAGATGAGCAGTTCTTC
j_call: TRBJ1-6; d_call: TRBD1; clone_size: few; v_call: TRBV10-3; cdr3_aa: CAVGQGDSPLHF; cdr3_nt: TGTGCCGTGGGACAGGGGGATTCACCCCTCCACTTT
j_call: TRBJ1-4; d_call: .; clone_size: .; v_call: TRBV27; cdr3_aa: CASSPHRQYGKLFF; cdr3_nt: TGTGCCAGCAGTCCTCACCGACAGTACGGAAAACTGTTTTTT
j_call: TRBJ1-3; d_call: .; clone_size: .; v_call: TRBV30; cdr3_aa: CAWSVVISSGNTIYF; cdr3_nt: TGTGCCTGGAGTGTAGTGATATCCTCTGGAAACACCATATATTTT
j_call: TRBJ2-1; d_call: .; clone_size: .; v_call: TRBV7-9; cdr3_aa: CASSLPGGISAYNEQFF; cdr3_nt: TGTGCCAGCAGCTTACCAGGAGGGATTTCAGCCTACAATGAGCAGTTCTTC
j_call: TRBJ2-7; d_call: TRBD1; clone_size: .; v_call: TRBV9; cdr3_aa: CASSETGTGPYEQYF; cdr3_nt: TGTGCCAGCAGTGAGACCGGGACAGGGCCCTACGAGCAGTACTTC
j_call: TRBJ1-5; d_call: .; clone_size: .; v_call: TRBV19; cdr3_aa: CASTPAAGDNQPQHF; cdr3_nt: TGTGCCAGTACCCCAGCAGCAGGGGATAATCAGCCCCAGCATTTT
j_call: TRBJ2-5; d_call: TRBD2; clone_size: few; v_call: TRBV25-1; cdr3_aa: CASSLTGTREETQYF; cdr3_nt: TGTGCCAGCAGTTTGACCGGGACTAGGGAAGAGACCCAGTACTTC
j_call: TRBJ2-7; d_call: TRBD1; clone_size: .; v_call: TRBV9; cdr3_aa: CASSDARTGGGYEQYF; cdr3_nt: TGTGCCAGCAGCGATGCCCGGACAGGGGGCGGGTACGAGCAGTACTTC
j_call: TRBJ2-1; d_call: TRBD1; clone_size: .; v_call: TRBV13; cdr3_aa: CASSLVLGQGARDEQFF; cdr3_nt: TGTGCCAGCAGCTTAGTTCTCGGCCAGGGGGCAAGAGATGAGCAGTTCTTC
j_call: TRBJ1-1; d_call: .; clone_size: .; v_call: TRBV15; cdr3_aa: CATSREWGMNTEAFF; cdr3_nt: TGTGCCACCAGCAGAGAATGGGGAATGAACACTGAAGCTTTCTTT
j_call: TRBJ2-7; d_call: .; clone_size: .; v_call: TRBV28; cdr3_aa: CASSLVNYEQYF; cdr3_nt: TGTGCCAGCAGTTTAGTGAACTACGAGCAGTACTTC
j_call: TRBJ2-7; d_call: TRBD1; clone_size: many; v_call: TRBV29-1; cdr3_aa: CSARRDSSYEQYF; cdr3_nt: TGCAGCGCCCGCCGGGACAGCTCCTACGAGCAGTACTTC
j_call: TRBJ2-7; d_call: .; clone_size: few; v_call: TRBV29-1; cdr3_aa: CSVRLAEGTPSYEQYF; cdr3_nt: TGCAGCGTTCGCTTGGCGGAGGGGACACCTTCCTACGAGCAGTACTTC
j_call: TRBJ2-7; d_call: .; clone_size: .; v_call: TRBV5-1; cdr3_aa: CASSLVQGKAEQYF; cdr3_nt: TGCGCCAGCAGCTTGGTACAGGGAAAAGCCGAGCAGTACTTC
j_call: TRBJ1-2; d_call: TRBD1; clone_size: few; v_call: TRBV29-1; cdr3_aa: CSVADRVSDGYTF; cdr3_nt: TGCAGCGTTGCGGACAGGGTCAGCGATGGCTACACCTTC
j_call: TRBJ2-1; d_call: TRBD1; clone_size: .; v_call: TRBV12-5; cdr3_aa: CASGWGDRVNNEQFF; cdr3_nt: TGTGCTAGTGGTTGGGGGGACAGGGTTAACAATGAGCAGTTCTTC